Listed below are T cell receptor beta chains from one sample, sequenced in a study of CD8 T cells in Susac syndrome. From the immunoSEQ multiplex PCR reads, TCRdb called clonotypes with MiXCR, one entry per CDR3 protein. The data contain about 190,000 distinct CDR3 sequences, approximately 96% of them seen just once; the ten biggest clones take up around 0.096%. The sample taken for sequencing was CD4+ T cells from PBMCs. The receptors stem from a human donor with Susac syndrome. Each CDR3 is given with its conserved first and last residue. D genes are given only for firm matches. Part of the rows lack a size; the others show once, few, many or a class for expanded clones.

clone_size j_call d_call v_call cdr3_nt cdr3_aa
- TRBJ2-1 TRBD2 TRBV30 TGTGCCTGGACCCCGGGGGGGGGAAATGAGCAGTTCTTC CAWTPGGGNEQFF
- TRBJ1-6 - TRBV30 TGTGCCTGGACTAAACAGAATAGGTCACCCCTCCACTTT CAWTKQNRSPLHF
- TRBJ2-1 - TRBV7-8 TGTGCCAGCAGCTTAGTCTCATTATATGAGCAGTTCTTC CASSLVSLYEQFF
- TRBJ1-5 - TRBV6-1 TGTGCCAGCAGCCCCGGGGAGGGACGGTGGAATCAGCCCCAGCATTTT CASSPGEGRWNQPQHF
once TRBJ1-1 - TRBV7-9 TGTGCCAGCAGCTCCGGAGGGGGTATAGGAGGAAACACTGAAGCTTTCTTT CASSSGGGIGGNTEAFF
once TRBJ2-5 TRBD2 TRBV20-1 TGCAGTGCTAGACTGACTAGCGGGGGGCCATTGTCGGGTGAGACCCAGTACTTC CSARLTSGGPLSGETQYF
- TRBJ2-5 - TRBV20-1 TGCAGTGCTAGAGTGGGGGGCGGGGAGACCCAGTACTTC CSARVGGGETQYF
- TRBJ2-2 - TRBV2 TGTGCCAGCAGGGAGCAGGGCCCGAACACCGGGGAGCTGTTTTTT CASREQGPNTGELFF
- TRBJ1-2 TRBD1 TRBV29-1 TGCAGCGTTGACGCGATGGGACAGGGGAATGGCTACACCTTC CSVDAMGQGNGYTF
once TRBJ1-4 - TRBV28 TGTGCCAGCAGTTTATCTGGTGAAAAACTGTTTTTT CASSLSGEKLFF
few TRBJ2-7 TRBD1 TRBV25-1 TGTGCCAGCGGGAGACAGGGCCCACTTTACGAGCAGTACTTC CASGRQGPLYEQYF
- TRBJ2-1 - TRBV12-3/TRBV12-4 TGTGCCAGCAGACCCCGTGGCGGGTCCTACAATGAGCAGTTCTTC CASRPRGGSYNEQFF
- TRBJ1-1 TRBD1 TRBV5-4 TGTGCCAGCAGCCAAGACAGGGGGCAGAACACTGAAGCTTTCTTT CASSQDRGQNTEAFF
- TRBJ2-4 TRBD2 TRBV30 TGTGCCTGGAGCGTCCTAGCGGGGGATCTAGCCAAAAACATTCAGTACTTC CAWSVLAGDLAKNIQYF